This T cell receptor beta chain was captured by sequencing in a study of blood T cell repertoires in COVID-19. Participant reports of clinical history set cohort assignment. The CDR3 sequence is 16 residues long. From germline, CDR1 is SGHRS and CDR2 YFSETQ. J lost 0 bases, V lost 3 bases, and 4 bases had no gene match. Some clones are missing from TCRdb's copy, which holds only in-frame ones; the method was immunoSEQ multiplex PCR. The sample has approximately 200,000 clones; roughly 85% are singletons. Sequencing used PBMCs or T cells enriched from blood (not recorded which). The J gene is TRBJ1-3, the V gene TRBV5-1; 9 nucleotides line up with TRBD1. The sequence was collected from a man in his forties who had recovered from COVID-19. The CDR3 sequence is CASSSGQGHSGNTIYF. CDR3 coding DNA: TGCGCCAGCAGCTCGGGACAGGGCCACTCTGGAAACACCATATATTTT.